A single sample is the source of the 27 T cell receptor beta chains below, sequenced in a study of immune cell composition in non-small cell lung cancer (dated by TCRdb to the late 2010s). Normal lung samples came from the same patient and consisted of non-adjacent lung tissue collected as far from the tumour as possible, at a distance of at least 3 cm. The receptor library was made with the immunoSEQ multiplex PCR assay. Here the immuneACCESS table is served through TCRdb, limited to in-frame sequences with V and J called. Missing clones are a known gap in these copies; in checked studies unresolved V genes cover under half, and the rest lacks a known reason. The sample table contains about 3,100 clones; only one count was recorded for 55% to 75% of them. Under 5.5% of the sample is taken by the ten largest. Sequencing input: non-adjacent lung tissue. Receptor source: a human donor with non-small cell lung cancer.

The V gene is TRBV28, the J gene TRBJ1-5; TRBD1 is a possible D gene (5 bases). Trimming cost V 6 bases and J 4 bases, with 19 bases left between them. Germline lookup yields CDR1 MDHEN and CDR2 SYDVKM. This CDR3 spans 16 amino acids. CDR3 residues: CASRYGGGSQNQPQHF. In DNA, the CDR3 is TGTGCCAGCAGATACGGGGGGGGGTCCCAAAATCAGCCCCAGCATTTT.

V gene TRBV7-6 combines with J gene TRBJ1-5, with D perhaps TRBD1 (6 bases). Looked up from germline, CDR1 is SGHVS and CDR2 is FNYEAQ. This CDR3 contains 14 residues. Trimming pared 5 bases from V and 1 base from J, leaving 9 bases between. DNA for the CDR3: TGTGCCAGCAGCCCAGGGGAGAGCAATCAGCCCCAGCATTTT. The encoded protein is CASSPGESNQPQHF.

This clone was seen a few times. The chain employs TRBV28 and TRBJ2-7; D unclear. The CDR3 consists of 12 residues. V lost 2 bases and J 3 bases, leaving 5 bases between the germline ends. Germline CDR1 and CDR2: MDHEN and SYDVKM. The CDR3 DNA sequence: TGTGCCAGCAGTTTACGTAGCTACGAGCAGTACTTC. Protein product: CASSLRSYEQYF. The entire variable domain, with the rest obtained from reference TRBV28 and TRBJ2-7, is as follows: DVKVTQSSRYLVKRTGEKVFLECVQDMDHENMFWYRQDPGLGLRLIYFSYDVKMKEKGDIPEGYSVSREKKERFSLILESASTNQTSMYLCASSLRSYEQYFGPGTRLTVT.

V and J are TRBV2 and TRBJ2-7, with 10 nucleotides matching TRBD2. This CDR3 comprises 12 residues. V gave up 10 bases and J gave up 0 bases; unmatched junction bases: 0. Germline loops: CDR1 SNHLY, CDR2 FYNNEI. CDR3 loop: CATSGSSYEQYF. DNA of the CDR3: TGTGCCACTAGCGGGAGCTCCTACGAGCAGTACTTC.

V is TRBV19 and J is TRBJ2-5; 11 nucleotides line up with TRBD2. CDR1 is LNHDA, CDR2 SQIVND, per germline (reference sequence). J gave up 3 bases and V 3 bases, and 6 bases lay outside the gene matches. This CDR3 is 16 amino acids long. CDR3 region: CASSIGSGRGEETQYF. The CDR3 nucleotides read TGTGCCAGTAGTATTGGTAGCGGGAGGGGAGAAGAGACCCAGTACTTC.

This clone showed up just a few times. This chain uses TRBV6-5 with TRBJ1-5; TRBD1 matches at 9 bases. Trimming removed 10 bases from V and 9 bases from J; junction bases left unmatched: 13. CDR1 MNHEY and CDR2 SVGAGI come from the germline V gene. The CDR3 consists of 14 residues. CDR3: CATIKGQGLGPQHF. The CDR3 bases are TGTGCCACCATAAAGGGACAGGGACTGGGGCCCCAGCATTTT.

The chain links TRBV18 to TRBJ2-5; D not resolved. The ends were cut back, 3 bases at V and 8 bases at J, with 10 bases in the middle. Germline CDR1 and CDR2: KGHSH and LQKENI. CDR3 length: 12 amino acids. The CDR3 sequence: CASSPGRETQYF. In nucleotides, the CDR3 is TGTGCCAGCTCACCTGGTAGAGAAACCCAGTACTTC.

The genes are TRBV7-9 and TRBJ2-1; possibly TRBD2 for D (5 bases). This CDR3 is built from 17 residues. With 1 base removed from V and 9 bases from J, the gap between germline ends came to 22 bases. Per germline, CDR1 SEHNR and CDR2 FQNEAQ (reference sequence). The CDR3 nucleotides read TGTGCCAGCAGCTTAGTATTGAGGGCACTACGGTCGGGTGAGCAGTTCTTC. Its translation: CASSLVLRALRSGEQFF.

In this sample, this clone is large. The rearrangement links TRBV27 to TRBJ1-1; weak D call: TRBD1 (6 bases). The germline V gene encodes CDR1 MNHEY and CDR2 SMNVEV (reference sequence). The CDR3 has 18 residues. Trimming removed 0 bases from V and 0 bases from J, with 17 bases in between. Written as DNA, the CDR3 is TGTGCCAGCAGTTTATCCGCACAGGGCGTGGGGGTGAACACTGAAGCTTTCTTT. This encodes CASSLSAQGVGVNTEAFF.

The V gene is TRBV6-1, the J gene TRBJ2-7; D is undetermined. In germline, CDR1 is MNHNS, CDR2 SASEGT. The CDR3 has 10 residues. Trimming shortened V by 6 bases and J by 7 bases, and 7 bases separated the two germline ends. CDR3 nucleotides: TGTGCCAGCAGGCAGGCAGAGCAGTACTTC. This codes for CASRQAEQYF.

This rearrangement joins TRBV2 to TRBJ2-7, with D maybe TRBD1 (5 bases). CDR1 SNHLY and CDR2 FYNNEI come from the germline V gene. CDR3 length: 11 amino acids. Trimming took off 7 bases at V and 7 bases at J, with 11 bases between the two ends. The CDR3: CASTRAREQYF. In DNA form, the CDR3 reads TGTGCCAGCACCAGGGCTCGGGAGCAGTACTTC.

This clone has only a few counts. The chain uses TRBV2 and TRBJ2-1; D might be TRBD2 (6 bases). Deletions cut 7 bases from V and 4 bases from J, with 20 bases between. Germline CDR1 and CDR2: SNHLY and FYNNEI. The CDR3 totals 16 residues. The CDR3 nucleotides read TGTGCCAGCACCATCCCGGCGGGGCAGAGTTACAATGAGCAGTTCTTC. Amino acids: CASTIPAGQSYNEQFF.

As DNA, the CDR3 is TGTGCCAGCAGTCCTTTCACATCTGGGGCCAACGTCCTGACTTTC. Its translation: CASSPFTSGANVLTF. The gene calls are TRBV28 and TRBJ2-6; no clear D gene. This CDR3 comprises 15 residues. The germline V gene encodes CDR1 MDHEN and CDR2 SYDVKM. V was trimmed by 5 bases and J by 1 base, leaving 9 bases between them.

This chain links TRBV2 with TRBJ2-3, with D possibly matching TRBD2 (6 bases). CDR1 and CDR2 (germline): SNHLY, FYNNEI. The CDR3 has 16 residues. V was shortened by 4 bases and J by 0 bases, with 14 bases between the two germline ends. The CDR3 coding sequence is TGTGCCAGCAGTGCTCTCGGGGGAGCTAGCACAGATACGCAGTATTTT. This translates into CASSALGGASTDTQYF.

The rearrangement uses TRBV7-8 and TRBJ2-7; 13 bases match TRBD2. The germline V gene has CDR1 SGHVS and CDR2 FQNEAQ. CDR3 length equals 18 residues. Trimming removed 2 bases from V and 5 bases from J; junction bases left unmatched: 12. The DNA for the CDR3 is TGTGCCAGCAGCTTATTCGTTCGGGGACTAGCGGGGTCCCACGAGCAGTACTTC. Its translation: CASSLFVRGLAGSHEQYF.

This chain connects TRBV5-8 to TRBJ2-5; 7 bases match TRBD1. There are 16 residues in the CDR3. V was pared by 3 bases and J by 2 bases, with 10 bases of the junction left unmatched. Germline loops: CDR1 SGHTS, CDR2 YDEGEE. CDR3 sequence: CASSSGQAPFQETQYF. The CDR3 DNA reads as TGTGCCAGCAGCTCTGGACAGGCCCCCTTTCAAGAGACCCAGTACTTC.

V is TRBV7-9 and J is TRBJ2-7; D might be TRBD2 (5 bases). CDR3 length equals 14 residues. The germline V gene encodes CDR1 SEHNR and CDR2 FQNEAQ (reference sequence). Trimming took 3 bases from V and 0 from J, leaving 9 bases between them. The CDR3, as DNA: TGTGCCAGCAGCTTGAGCGCGGGCTCCTACGAGCAGTACTTC. Translating it yields CASSLSAGSYEQYF.

In its sample, this clone was seen once. V usage is TRBV6-1 and J usage is TRBJ2-2; 9 nucleotides line up with TRBD2. CDR1 MNHNS and CDR2 SASEGT come from the germline V gene. V shed 4 bases, J shed 7 bases, and the junction held 7 bases outside the gene matches. CDR3 size: 15 residues. CDR3 in DNA: TGTGCCAGCAGTGGTTTAGCGGGAGACCTCGGGGAGCTGTTTTTT. Protein product: CASSGLAGDLGELFF.

The genes are TRBV27 and TRBJ2-1; 7 nucleotides agree with TRBD2. The ends lost 3 bases at V and 2 bases at J; junction bases unmatched: 4. The CDR3 is 15 amino acids. Germline V gene sequence: CDR1 MNHEY, CDR2 SMNVEV (reference sequence). The CDR3 DNA reads as TGTGCCAGCAGTTTTAACAGCGGGGCCTACAATGAGCAGTTCTTC. Translated, it gives CASSFNSGAYNEQFF.

The chain joins TRBV6-5 to TRBJ1-5, with unresolved D. From germline, CDR1 is MNHEY and CDR2 SVGAGI. Trimming took off 6 bases at V and 0 bases at J, with 9 bases between the two ends. This CDR3 comprises 14 residues. The CDR3, as DNA: TGTGCCAGCAGCCAACAGAATAGCAATCAGCCCCAGCATTTT. Its protein is CASSQQNSNQPQHF.

The chain links TRBV9 to TRBJ2-5, with 11 bases lining up with TRBD2. CDR1 and CDR2 (germline): SGDLS, YYNGEE. The V gene end was trimmed by 2 bases and the J gene end by 4 bases; junction bases not matched to a gene: 4. This CDR3 comprises 15 residues. The CDR3 reads CASSVDSGRGETQYF. CDR3 DNA sequence: TGTGCCAGCAGCGTGGATAGCGGGAGGGGAGAGACCCAGTACTTC.

The chain is built from TRBV4-1 and TRBJ2-1; TRBD2 agrees at 13 bases. V dropped 0 bases and J dropped 7; count of bases not matched to a gene: 9. The CDR3 has 18 amino acids. The germline V gene has CDR1 MGHRA and CDR2 YSYEKL. The CDR3 coding sequence is TGCGCCAGCAGCCAAGATCCCGGGACTAGCGGGGAAAGGAATGAGCAGTTCTTC. Protein: CASSQDPGTSGERNEQFF.

The gene calls are TRBV7-9 and TRBJ1-1, with no clear D. The CDR3 length is 13 residues. The germline gives CDR1 SEHNR, CDR2 FQNEAQ (reference sequence). V was trimmed by 1 base and J by 1 base, leaving 4 bases between them. In DNA, the CDR3 is TGTGCCAGCAGCTTAGACAGGAACACTGAAGCTTTCTTT. As protein: CASSLDRNTEAFF.

The rearrangement uses TRBV15 and TRBJ1-5, with 7 bases aligning to TRBD1. Trimming removed 0 bases from V and 0 bases from J; junction bases left unmatched: 11. The CDR3 runs 19 residues. The V gene's germline CDR1 is LNHNV and CDR2 YYDKDF (reference sequence). CDR3 residues: CATSRDIASGQYSNQPQHF. The CDR3 bases are TGTGCCACCAGCAGAGATATAGCTTCGGGACAGTATAGCAATCAGCCCCAGCATTTT.

The V gene is TRBV19, the J gene TRBJ2-1, with a weak D call TRBD2 (6 bases). The V end lost 5 bases, the J end lost 12 bases, and 17 bases lay between the germline ends. The germline V gene encodes CDR1 LNHDA and CDR2 SQIVND (reference sequence). The CDR3 runs to 13 residues. The CDR3 spells CASSAQDAGRQFF. The CDR3 bases are TGTGCCAGTAGTGCCCAGGATGCGGGAAGGCAGTTCTTC.

This clone ranks as medium-sized. V usage is TRBV5-4 and J usage is TRBJ2-1; D ambiguous. The CDR3 extends over 13 amino acids. Germline CDR1 SGHNT, CDR2 YYREEE (reference sequence). The germline V and J ends were trimmed by 0 bases and 7 bases, with 8 bases remaining between them. The CDR3 DNA is TGTGCCAGCAGCTTGGCTTTCCAGAATGAGCAGTTCTTC. This codes for CASSLAFQNEQFF.

The rearrangement joins TRBV9 to TRBJ2-1, with D possibly being TRBD2 (6 bases). V lost 0 bases to trimming and J lost 3 bases, with 10 bases between them. Germline V CDR1 and CDR2: SGDLS, YYNGEE. This CDR3 spans 15 amino acids. CDR3 sequence: CASSVAGGIYNEQFF. The CDR3 DNA reads as TGTGCCAGCAGCGTAGCCGGCGGGATCTACAATGAGCAGTTCTTC.